The 29 T cell receptor beta chains below all came from one sample that was sequenced in a study of cytomegalovirus exposure and HLA in healthy donors. 13 Jbeta primers and 60 Vbeta primers were used for the PCR. Sequencing used immunoSEQ multiplex PCR; TCRdb keeps in-frame clones, though not all of them. The top ten hold around 25% of the sample, which has about 85,000 clones, approximately 80% seen once. Sequencing was done on a sample of PBMCs. The receptors come from a woman aged 45-59 years in good health and CMV-seropositive.

In its sample, this clone was seen a few times. The chain joins TRBV16 to TRBJ2-1; a possible D gene is TRBD2 (6 bases). The CDR3 covers 16 residues. CDR1 is KGHSY and CDR2 is FQNENV in the germline V gene. V was pared by 0 bases and J by 4 bases, with 13 bases between. In DNA, the CDR3 is TGTGCCAGCAGCCAATCTGCGAGACTAGGGTACAATGAGCAGTTCTTC. This codes for CASSQSARLGYNEQFF.

This clone was observed a few times. This chain uses TRBV5-1 with TRBJ1-5, with a tentative D call TRBD1 (5 bases). Germline lookup yields CDR1 SGHRS and CDR2 YFSETQ. Trimming shortened V by 4 bases and J by 6 bases, and 14 bases separated the two germline ends. CDR3 length: 14 residues. The CDR3 loop is CASSPQGGGQPQHF. CDR3 sequence (DNA): TGCGCCAGCAGCCCTCAGGGAGGAGGTCAGCCCCAGCATTTT.

The genes are TRBV29-1 and TRBJ2-3, with 13 bases aligning to TRBD2. CDR3 length: 15 residues. The germline CDR1 and CDR2 sequences are SQVTM and ANQGSEA. V shed 4 bases, J shed 1 base, and the junction held 2 bases outside the gene matches. The CDR3 bases are TGCAGCGTTGTTGGACTAGCGGGGGGCACAGATACGCAGTATTTT. It specifies CSVVGLAGGTDTQYF.

This clone was seen just once. The chain joins TRBV4-1 to TRBJ1-5; D is unresolved. Per germline, CDR1 MGHRA and CDR2 YSYEKL. There are 16 residues in the CDR3. Trimming shortened V by 0 bases and J by 1 base, and 10 bases separated the two germline ends. CDR3 sequence reads: CASSQDQSRSNQPQHF. The CDR3 DNA sequence: TGCGCCAGCAGCCAAGATCAGTCCAGGAGCAATCAGCCCCAGCATTTT.

V gene TRBV7-3 combines with J gene TRBJ2-1; 8 bases align to TRBD2. Germline values: CDR1 SGHTA, CDR2 FQGTGA. CDR3 length: 15 residues. V shed 3 bases, J shed 7 bases, and the junction held 8 bases outside the gene matches. The CDR3 region is CASSLGAERGNEQFF. The CDR3 bases are TGTGCCAGCAGCTTGGGAGCGGAGCGGGGGAATGAGCAGTTCTTC. Full variable domain (missing parts from reference TRBV7-3 and TRBJ2-1): GAGVSQTPSNKVTEKGKYVELRCDPISGHTALYWYRQSLGQGPEFLIYFQGTGAADDSGLPNDRFFAVRPEGSVSTLKIQRTERGDSAVYLCASSLGAERGNEQFFGPGTRLTVL.

The gene calls are TRBV10-3 and TRBJ1-3; TRBD1 aligns across 7 bases. The germline V gene encodes CDR1 ENHRY and CDR2 SYGVKD. The CDR3 runs 12 residues. With V trimmed by 5 bases and J by 7 bases, 2 bases remained unmatched. CDR3 region: CAISRQGNTIYF. CDR3 DNA: TGTGCCATCAGTAGACAGGGCAACACCATATATTTT.

The chain uses TRBV6-1 and TRBJ1-2; TRBD1 agrees at 8 bases. Losses at the gene ends were 6 bases for V and 1 base for J; bases not matched to a gene: 4. Germline V CDR1 and CDR2: MNHNS, SASEGT. This CDR3 contains 14 residues. The CDR3 DNA sequence: TGTGCCAGCAGCATAGGACAGGGTAACTATGGCTACACCTTC. This gives the protein CASSIGQGNYGYTF.

This clone was recorded only once. The chain employs TRBV5-1 and TRBJ1-2; D gene ambiguous. V was clipped by 3 bases and J by 4 bases, with 10 bases between them. Germline V gives CDR1 SGHRS, CDR2 YFSETQ. The CDR3 loop spans 13 amino acids. CDR3 bases: TGCGCCAGCAGCTCCCAGATCGTCTATGGCTACACCTTC. It translates to CASSSQIVYGYTF. Full variable domain (rest looked up from reference TRBV5-1 and TRBJ1-2): KAGVTQTPRYLIKTRGQQVTLSCSPISGHRSVSWYQQTPGQGLQFLFEYFSETQRNKGNFPGRFSGRQFSNSRSEMNVSTLELGDSALYLCASSSQIVYGYTFGSGTRLTVV.

The genes are TRBV27 and TRBJ1-6; D gene unclear. The CDR3 consists of 13 residues. CDR1 and CDR2 from the germline V gene are MNHEY and SMNVEV (reference sequence). Trimming pared 3 bases from V and 10 bases from J, leaving 10 bases between. The DNA of the CDR3 is TGTGCCAGCAGTTTTGAGGGCTCCTCACCCCTCCACTTT. Translating it yields CASSFEGSSPLHF.

V usage is TRBV6-6 and J usage is TRBJ2-3; no definite D call. The CDR3 runs 14 residues. CDR1 and CDR2 (germline): MNHNY, SVGAGI (reference sequence). V was shortened by 6 bases and J by 0 bases, with 10 bases between the two germline ends. CDR3 amino acids: CASRPPSSTDTQYF. CDR3 sequence (DNA): TGTGCCAGCAGGCCGCCGAGTAGCACAGATACGCAGTATTTT.

The rearrangement uses TRBV27 and TRBJ1-1, with TRBD1 as a possible D gene (6 bases). V was shortened by 6 bases and J by 3 bases, with 11 bases between the two germline ends. CDR3 length: 13 residues. The germline CDR1 and CDR2 sequences are MNHEY and SMNVEV (reference sequence). The CDR3: CASRNRVDTEAFF. CDR3 in DNA: TGTGCCAGCAGGAACAGGGTCGACACTGAAGCTTTCTTT.

The V gene is TRBV11-1, the J gene TRBJ2-7; 8 nucleotides agree with TRBD1. This CDR3 has 17 amino acids. CDR1 is SGHAT, CDR2 FQDESV, per germline (reference sequence). V lost 2 bases to trimming and J lost 6 bases; unmatched junction nucleotides: 15. The CDR3 bases are TGTGCCAGCAGCTTAACGGATCACTATGACAGGGGAGGCGAGCAGTACTTC. This codes for CASSLTDHYDRGGEQYF.

The chain has TRBV5-1 and TRBJ1-1; possible D gene TRBD1, 5 bases. V was pared by 4 bases and J by 1 base, with 11 bases between. CDR1 is SGHRS and CDR2 is YFSETQ in the germline V gene. The CDR3 sequence is 14 residues long. The CDR3, as DNA: TGCGCCAGCAGCGCTACAGGAAGGAACACTGAAGCTTTCTTT. Translating gives CASSATGRNTEAFF.

The chain combines TRBV30 with TRBJ1-1, with D tentatively TRBD1 (5 bases). Per the germline V gene, CDR1 is GTSNPN and CDR2 is SVGIG (reference sequence). With 1 base removed from V and 5 bases from J, the gap between germline ends came to 11 bases. The CDR3 is made up of 13 amino acids. The CDR3, as DNA: TGTGCCTGGAGTGACGTGGGGGGAACTGAAGCTTTCTTT. It translates to CAWSDVGGTEAFF.

This clone occurred a few times. The chain has TRBV11-2 and TRBJ1-5, with 7 bases that match TRBD1. Germline V gene lookup returns CDR1 SGHAT and CDR2 FQNNGV. The ends lost 0 bases at V and 13 bases at J; junction bases unmatched: 6. This CDR3 has 13 residues. The CDR3 nucleotides read TGTGCCAGCAGCTTAGAGTGGGGACAGCGACAGCATTTT. This codes for CASSLEWGQRQHF.

The chain links TRBV27 to TRBJ1-1, with no clear D. CDR1 is MNHEY and CDR2 is SMNVEV in the germline V gene (reference sequence). This CDR3 has 13 amino acids. V was clipped by 3 bases and J by 5 bases, with 10 bases between them. The CDR3 protein is CASSLEGGTEAFF. The CDR3 coding sequence is TGTGCCAGCAGTTTGGAGGGAGGGACTGAAGCTTTCTTT.

The chain links TRBV27 to TRBJ1-6, with D hard to call. The CDR3 runs 14 residues. Germline CDR1 and CDR2: MNHEY and SMNVEV (reference sequence). V was trimmed by 6 bases and J by 4 bases, leaving 10 bases between them. CDR3 DNA sequence: TGTGCCAGCAGCCCCGGTCTTTATAATTCACCCCTCCACTTT. Encoded protein: CASSPGLYNSPLHF.

The chain joins TRBV5-1 to TRBJ1-5, with TRBD1 identical over 7 bases. V shed 5 bases, J shed 3 bases, and the junction held 8 bases outside the gene matches. The CDR3 extends over 15 amino acids. The germline gives CDR1 SGHRS, CDR2 YFSETQ. The CDR3 region is CASRTGQIPNQPQHF. CDR3 DNA: TGCGCCAGCAGGACGGGACAGATACCCAATCAGCCCCAGCATTTT.

The CDR3 DNA reads as TGCGCCAGCAGTCAATCGTCAGGTCGCTACACCTTC. This encodes CASSQSSGRYTF. The chain links TRBV23-1 to TRBJ1-2; D gene unclear. TRBV23-1 belongs to the ORF category, with a function that is uncertain. The CDR3 covers 12 residues. V lost 0 bases and J 9 bases, leaving 8 bases between the germline ends.

This chain links TRBV29-1 with TRBJ1-4; TRBD1 matches 7 bases. Germline V gene sequence: CDR1 SQVTM, CDR2 ANQGSEA. The CDR3 loop spans 15 amino acids. V dropped 1 base and J dropped 8; count of bases not matched to a gene: 10. In DNA, the CDR3 is TGCAGCGTTGAAGGTGGACAGGCCGCGGGGGAAAAACTGTTTTTT. Its translation: CSVEGGQAAGEKLFF.

This clone was detected once. The rearrangement links TRBV19 to TRBJ2-7; 7 positions agree with TRBD1. This CDR3 comprises 15 residues. V dropped 6 bases and J dropped 2; count of bases not matched to a gene: 10. Germline V lookup: CDR1 LNHDA, CDR2 SQIVND (reference sequence). CDR3 residues: CASSIADRRTYEQYF. The CDR3, as DNA: TGTGCCAGTAGCATTGCGGACAGGCGAACCTACGAGCAGTACTTC. The variable domain in full, completed from reference TRBV19 and TRBJ2-7, reads DGGITQSPKYLFRKEGQNVTLSCEQNLNHDAMYWYRQDPGQGLRLIYYSQIVNDFQKGDIAEGYSVSREKKESFPLTVTSAQKNPTAFYLCASSIADRRTYEQYFGPGTRLTVT.

This clone was detected a few times. The V gene is TRBV5-6, the J gene TRBJ1-4; TRBD1 might be the D (6 bases). The CDR3 consists of 17 residues. From germline, CDR1 is SGHDT and CDR2 YYEEEE. Trimming pared 3 bases from V and 8 bases from J, leaving 23 bases between. The CDR3 loop is CASSSYDNTGMAEKLFF. CDR3 coding DNA: TGTGCCAGCAGCTCTTACGACAATACAGGGATGGCGGAAAAACTGTTTTTT.

The chain combines TRBV7-3 with TRBJ2-3; 9 bases align to TRBD2. Germline V gives CDR1 SGHTA, CDR2 FQGTGA. This CDR3 is 14 amino acids long. The V gene end was trimmed by 4 bases and the J gene end by 6 bases; junction bases not matched to a gene: 5. CDR3 DNA: TGTGCCAGCAGCTCCGGGACTAGCTCGGATACGCAGTATTTT. Residues: CASSSGTSSDTQYF.

The chain has TRBV18 and TRBJ2-1; 13 bases are a match to TRBD2. CDR3 size: 15 residues. CDR1 KGHSH and CDR2 LQKENI come from the germline V gene. The ends lost 3 bases at V and 8 bases at J; junction bases unmatched: 4. CDR3 loop: CASSPGTSGDDEQFF. The CDR3 DNA sequence: TGTGCCAGCTCACCTGGGACTAGCGGGGACGATGAGCAGTTCTTC.

The V call is TRBV30, the J call TRBJ1-2; 9 positions agree with TRBD1. Germline assignment: CDR1 GTSNPN and CDR2 SVGIG (reference sequence). The trim removed 5 bases at V and 2 bases at J, leaving 0 bases unmatched. The CDR3 extends over 12 amino acids. CDR3 DNA sequence: TGTGCCTGGGACAGGGGGAACTATGGCTACACCTTC. Its protein product is CAWDRGNYGYTF.

This chain uses TRBV6-5 with TRBJ2-3; TRBD2 matches at 7 bases. CDR3 length equals 15 residues. CDR1 and CDR2 from the germline V gene are MNHEY and SVGAGI. The junction had 6 bases not matched to a gene; V was cut back by 6 bases and J by 0 bases. The CDR3 sequence: CASSYGLVSTDTQYF. The CDR3 coding sequence is TGTGCCAGCAGCTACGGACTAGTTAGCACAGATACGCAGTATTTT.

This clone showed up just a few times. The chain uses TRBV9 and TRBJ1-4, with TRBD1 matching over 12 bases. The germline CDR1 and CDR2 sequences are SGDLS and YYNGEE. CDR3 size: 14 residues. V shed 7 bases and J 3 bases; nucleotides not matched to a gene: 1. The CDR3 DNA sequence: TGTGCCAGCGGGACAGGGGGCTCTAATGAAAAACTGTTTTTT. The encoded protein is CASGTGGSNEKLFF.

The chain recombines TRBV5-8 with TRBJ1-5, with 7 bases lining up with TRBD1. The CDR3 is made up of 14 amino acids. Germline assignment: CDR1 SGHTS and CDR2 YDEGEE. V gave up 6 bases and J gave up 4 bases; unmatched junction bases: 7. In DNA, the CDR3 is TGTGCCAGCATTCTTCCGGACAGGAATCAGCCCCAGCATTTT. Translation gives CASILPDRNQPQHF.

The chain recombines TRBV21-1 with TRBJ2-7; the table's D call TRBD2 went unverified against the DNA. TRBV21-1 is termed a pseudogene. This CDR3 is built from 17 residues. Written as DNA, the CDR3 is TGTGCCAGCAGCTCACGACTAGCGGGAGGGGAGTCCTACGAGCAGTACGTC. Protein product: CASSSRLAGGESYEQYV.